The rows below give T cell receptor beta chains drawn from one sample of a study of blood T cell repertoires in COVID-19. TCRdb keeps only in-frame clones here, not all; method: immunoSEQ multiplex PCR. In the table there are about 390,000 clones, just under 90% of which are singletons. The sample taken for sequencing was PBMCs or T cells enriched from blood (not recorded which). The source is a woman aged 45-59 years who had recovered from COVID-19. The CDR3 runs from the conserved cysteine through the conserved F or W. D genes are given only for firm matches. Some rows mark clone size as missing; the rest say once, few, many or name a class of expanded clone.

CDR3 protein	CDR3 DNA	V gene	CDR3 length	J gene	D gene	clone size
CASSQEGSQVNSPLHF	TGTGCCAGCAGCCAAGAAGGGTCACAGGTGAATTCACCCCTCCACTTT	TRBV4-2	16	TRBJ1-6	NA	NA
CASSLSGSGVYTF	TGTGCCAGCAGTTTATCAGGGTCAGGAGTTTACACCTTC	TRBV12-3/TRBV12-4	13	TRBJ1-2	NA	once
CASREQGDEKLFF	TGTGCCAGCAGAGAACAGGGTGATGAAAAACTGTTTTTT	TRBV28	13	TRBJ1-4	NA	once
CASSSGGTVNTEAFF	TGCGCCAGCAGCTCCGGCGGGACGGTGAACACTGAAGCTTTCTTT	TRBV5-1	15	TRBJ1-1	NA	NA
CASSLGTSGAEQYF	TGTGCCAGCAGCTTGGGGACTAGCGGGGCCGAGCAGTACTTC	TRBV5-5	14	TRBJ2-7	TRBD2	NA
CASSSEKQGPSYNEQFF	TGTGCCAGCAGCTCAGAAAAACAGGGCCCCTCCTACAATGAGCAGTTCTTC	TRBV7-9	17	TRBJ2-1	NA	NA
CASRPGTGVHGYTF	TGTGCCAGCAGGCCCGGGACAGGGGTTCACGGCTACACCTTC	TRBV28	14	TRBJ1-2	TRBD1	NA
CASSPYEGRWNTEAFF	TGTGCCAGCTCACCCTATGAGGGAAGATGGAACACTGAAGCTTTCTTT	TRBV18	16	TRBJ1-1	NA	NA
CASSPLQRGNEQFF	TGTGCCAGCAGCCCCCTCCAGCGGGGGAATGAGCAGTTCTTC	TRBV27	14	TRBJ2-1	TRBD2	NA
CATSDTMNTEAFF	TGTGCCACCAGTGATACAATGAACACTGAAGCTTTCTTT	TRBV24-1	13	TRBJ1-1	NA	NA
CASSYQLNTEAFF	TGTGCCAGCAGCTATCAGTTGAACACTGAAGCTTTCTTT	TRBV7-8	13	TRBJ1-1	NA	NA
CATSRDTAISNQPQHF	TGTGCCACCAGCAGAGATACCGCTATTAGCAATCAGCCCCAGCATTTT	TRBV15	16	TRBJ1-5	NA	NA
CASSYSALAGIYNEQFF	TGTGCCAGCAGTTACTCAGCACTAGCGGGGATCTACAATGAGCAGTTCTTC	TRBV6-2/TRBV6-3	17	TRBJ2-1	TRBD2	NA
CASRGQNYGYTF	TGTGCCAGCCGGGGACAGAACTATGGCTACACCTTC	TRBV5-8	12	TRBJ1-2	TRBD1	NA
CASSLGTVGGYEQYF	TGTGCCAGTAGTCTCGGGACAGTTGGGGGTTACGAGCAGTACTTC	TRBV19	15	TRBJ2-7	TRBD1	once
CASSLGGRVFGNTIYF	TGTGCCAGCAGCCTAGGCGGCAGGGTATTCGGAAACACCATATATTTT	TRBV28	16	TRBJ1-3	NA	NA
CATSRGLSGSEKLFF	TGTGCCACCAGCAGAGGTCTCTCAGGGTCTGAAAAACTGTTTTTT	TRBV15	15	TRBJ1-4	NA	NA
CASRPGTGVNYGYTF	TGTGCCAGCAGACCTGGCACGGGGGTTAACTATGGCTACACCTTC	TRBV5-6	15	TRBJ1-2	NA	NA
CASSSGGNGYTF	TGTGCCAGCAGTTCAGGGGGCAATGGCTACACCTTC	TRBV28	12	TRBJ1-2	TRBD1	NA
CASGTGGGYEQYF	TGTGCCAGCGGCACAGGGGGCGGTTACGAGCAGTACTTC	TRBV2	13	TRBJ2-7	TRBD1	NA
CASSLDMAGYEQYF	TGTGCCAGCAGTTTAGACATGGCGGGTTACGAGCAGTACTTC	TRBV27	14	TRBJ2-7	NA	NA
CSVEEGDTEAFF	TGCAGCGTTGAAGAAGGGGACACTGAAGCTTTCTTT	TRBV29-1	12	TRBJ1-1	NA	NA
CASSQDAGIPGNTIYF	TGTGCCAGCAGCCAAGATGCGGGGATTCCTGGAAACACCATATATTTT	TRBV3-1/TRBV3-2	16	TRBJ1-3	NA	NA
CASSLLYTPTGLEQNEQYF	TGTGCCAGCAGTCTCCTTTATACACCAACAGGGTTAGAACAGAACGAGCAGTACTTC	TRBV7-9	19	TRBJ2-7	NA	NA
CASSLAGLAGRNTGELFF	TGTGCCAGCAGCTTGGCGGGACTAGCGGGGAGAAACACCGGGGAGCTGTTTTTT	TRBV27	18	TRBJ2-2	TRBD2	few
CASSSLTSRTTF	TGTGCCAGCAGTTCGCTGACTAGTCGCACGACCTTC	TRBV6-5	12	TRBJ1-2	NA	NA